Listed below are T cell receptor beta chains from one sample, sequenced in a study of blood T cell repertoires in COVID-19. Produced via immunoSEQ multiplex PCR; TCRdb's table is partial and in-frame only. The sample has hundreds of thousands of clones; around 84% are singletons. The material sequenced was PBMCs or T cells enriched from blood (not recorded which). The receptors here all came from a woman between 45 and 60 years old who had recovered from COVID-19. CDR3s include the opening cysteine and the closing phenylalanine or tryptophan.

>TRBV6-2/TRBV6-3
CASSYYGTSGRETQYF
>TRBV7-9
CASSPPVAESYEQYF
>TRBV7-3
CASSLRGGTEAFF
>TRBV28
CASSFSGNSNQPQHF
>TRBV7-3
CASSRAGGTGNNEQFF
>TRBV21-1
CASSLTNYGYTF
>TRBV28
CASRKQGSGANVLTF
>TRBV5-4
CASTGLAAPSYNEQFF
>TRBV18
CASSPPGPTYEQYF
>TRBV4-2
CASSLAPGQGTTGELFF